A single sample is the source of the 20 T cell receptor beta chains below, sequenced in a study of cytomegalovirus exposure and HLA in healthy donors. The PCR ran on 60 Vbeta and 13 Jbeta primers. Some clones are missing from TCRdb's copy, which holds only in-frame ones; the method was immunoSEQ multiplex PCR. The sample consists of approximately 220,000 clones, approximately 83% of them appearing once. Sequencing was performed on PBMCs. These receptors were collected from a boy under 10 years old in good health and CMV-seronegative.

The chain employs TRBV15 and TRBJ1-5, with D unclear. In germline, CDR1 is LNHNV, CDR2 YYDKDF (reference sequence). This CDR3 spans 13 amino acids. V lost 8 bases, J lost 9 bases, and 17 bases lay in between. The CDR3 loop is CATFREGVRPQHF. In nucleotides, the CDR3 is TGTGCCACCTTCCGGGAGGGCGTTCGGCCCCAGCATTTT.

The chain carries TRBV14 and TRBJ2-3; a weak D match, TRBD2 (6 bases). The length of the CDR3 is 16 residues. Germline V gene sequence: CDR1 SGHDN, CDR2 FVKESK. V lost 0 bases to trimming and J lost 0 bases, with 10 bases between them. The CDR3 sequence is CASSQEQGLSTDTQYF. For the CDR3, the DNA is TGTGCCAGCAGCCAAGAGCAGGGACTTAGCACAGATACGCAGTATTTT.

The rearrangement links TRBV7-8 to TRBJ2-7; the D gene is possibly TRBD2 (7 bases). Per the germline V gene, CDR1 is SGHVS and CDR2 is FQNEAQ. V was pared by 0 bases and J by 0 bases, with 9 bases between. The CDR3 consists of 15 residues. The CDR3 DNA reads as TGTGCCAGCAGCTTAGCAGGGGGGGGCTCCTACGAGCAGTACTTC. Its translation: CASSLAGGGSYEQYF.

This chain links TRBV19 with TRBJ2-6, with 13 nucleotides matching TRBD2. This CDR3 region has 19 residues. The V and J ends lost 5 bases and 2 bases, in that order; junction bases with no gene match: 9. Germline assignment: CDR1 LNHDA and CDR2 SQIVND (reference sequence). The CDR3 loop reads CASSRTPGLAGAGANVLTF. In nucleotides, the CDR3 is TGTGCCAGTAGTCGAACTCCTGGACTAGCGGGAGCTGGGGCCAACGTCCTGACTTTC.

The chain combines TRBV7-9 with TRBJ2-1; TRBD2 agrees at 8 bases. The J segment lost 6 bases and the V segment lost 2 bases, leaving 6 bases of the junction unmatched. Germline assignment: CDR1 SEHNR and CDR2 FQNEAQ (reference sequence). This CDR3 region has 15 residues. The CDR3 spells CASSLIAGGGNEQFF. CDR3 nucleotides: TGTGCCAGCAGCTTAATCGCGGGAGGAGGCAATGAGCAGTTCTTC.

There are a few counts of this clone. The chain couples TRBV5-6 to TRBJ1-4; TRBD1 agrees at 9 bases. Germline CDR1 reads SGHDT; CDR2 reads YYEEEE. There are 16 residues in the CDR3. J lost 5 bases, V lost 0 bases, and 5 bases had no gene match. The CDR3 sequence is CASSLASGTGNEKLFF. As DNA, the CDR3 is TGTGCCAGCAGCTTGGCCTCCGGGACAGGGAATGAAAAACTGTTTTTT.

This clone is a singleton in its sample. The CDR3 coding sequence is TGTGCCAGCAGCTCGGAGGGGAATTCACCCCTCCACTTT. It encodes CASSSEGNSPLHF. V and J are TRBV11-2 and TRBJ1-6, with D perhaps matching TRBD1 (5 bases). The CDR3 has 13 residues. The germline gives CDR1 SGHAT, CDR2 FQNNGV. With 4 bases removed from V and 7 bases from J, the gap between germline ends came to 8 bases.

The chain carries TRBV18 and TRBJ1-1; perhaps TRBD1 as D (6 bases). CDR3 length: 14 residues. The V end lost 6 bases, the J end lost 2 bases, and 13 bases lay between the germline ends. The germline CDR1 and CDR2 sequences are KGHSH and LQKENI. The CDR3 bases are TGTGCCAGCTCGGCCGGGACACACAACACTGAAGCTTTCTTT. As protein: CASSAGTHNTEAFF.

This chain joins TRBV28 and TRBJ1-2; D is unresolved. Germline V gene data show CDR1 as MDHEN and CDR2 as SYDVKM. The V and J ends lost 7 bases and 5 bases respectively, with 8 bases between them. The CDR3 sequence is 11 residues long. The CDR3 loop reads CASTDTYGYTF. The CDR3 coding sequence is TGTGCCAGCACCGACACTTATGGCTACACCTTC.

V is TRBV6-5 and J is TRBJ2-7, with D maybe TRBD1 (6 bases). This CDR3 has 15 residues. Between the trimmed V and J ends, which lost 6 bases and 3 bases, there was a span of 18 bases. Looked up from germline, CDR1 is MNHEY and CDR2 is SVGAGI. The CDR3 region is CASRPLDRLYYEQYF. The CDR3 DNA reads as TGTGCCAGCAGACCCTTAGACAGGCTTTACTACGAGCAGTACTTC.

This clone was seen a handful of times. This chain links TRBV9 with TRBJ2-7; 11 bases line up with TRBD2. This CDR3 has 16 residues. CDR1 SGDLS and CDR2 YYNGEE come from the germline V gene. The trim removed 0 bases at V and 2 bases at J, leaving 4 bases unmatched. The CDR3: CASSVGTSGGAYEQYF. CDR3 sequence (DNA): TGTGCCAGCAGCGTAGGAACTAGCGGGGGAGCCTACGAGCAGTACTTC.

The chain uses TRBV29-1 and TRBJ2-1, with D possibly being TRBD1 (5 bases). The CDR3 sequence is 13 residues long. Germline V gene data show CDR1 as SQVTM and CDR2 as ANQGSEA. V lost 0 bases, J lost 6 bases, and 9 bases lay in between. The CDR3 DNA follows: TGCAGCGTTGAAGATAGGGGCGGCAATGAGCAGTTCTTC. It yields the protein CSVEDRGGNEQFF.

The chain joins TRBV7-9 to TRBJ1-2; D is uncertain. The ends were cut back, 1 base at V and 9 bases at J, with 12 bases in the middle. CDR3 length: 13 amino acids. Looked up from germline, CDR1 is SEHNR and CDR2 is FQNEAQ (reference sequence). CDR3: CASSLDSSIRYTF. The CDR3 DNA follows: TGTGCCAGCAGCTTAGACAGCTCTATACGCTACACCTTC.

The CDR3 coding sequence is TGTGCCATCAGTGAGTCAGCGGGAGTAGGTCAAGAGACCCAGTACTTC. Encoded protein: CAISESAGVGQETQYF. The chain uses TRBV10-3 and TRBJ2-5; 8 bases align to TRBD2. The CDR3 totals 16 residues. Germline V gives CDR1 ENHRY, CDR2 SYGVKD. Trimming cost V 0 bases and J 2 bases; bases outside gene matches: 5.

The chain links TRBV5-6 to TRBJ2-5; the D gene is possibly TRBD2 (5 bases). The J call may be mistaken, given a closer DNA end match to TRBJ2-7. The CDR3 loop spans 15 amino acids. The germline gives CDR1 SGHDT, CDR2 YYEEEE. CDR3 residues: CASSLEGRSTYEQYF. CDR3 DNA sequence: TGTGCCAGCAGCTTAGAGGGCAGGTCCACCTACGAGCAGTACTTC.

The V gene is TRBV19, the J gene TRBJ2-3; 7 bases match TRBD1. The CDR3 is 15 amino acids. CDR1 is LNHDA and CDR2 is SQIVND in the germline V gene (reference sequence). Trimming took 6 bases from V and 0 from J; bases not matched to a gene: 6. CDR3 nucleotides: TGTGCCAGTAGAACGACAGGGACAAGCACAGATACGCAGTATTTT. Its translation is CASRTTGTSTDTQYF.

The rearrangement links TRBV30 to TRBJ1-1; the D gene is possibly TRBD1 (5 bases). Germline-derived CDR1 and CDR2 are GTSNPN and SVGIG (reference sequence). Trimming shortened V by 3 bases and J by 1 base, and 9 bases separated the two germline ends. This CDR3 is built from 13 residues. The CDR3, as DNA: TGTGCCTGGAGGAGACAGAAGAACACTGAAGCTTTCTTT. Translation gives CAWRRQKNTEAFF.

This clone has just a few counts. The rearrangement joins TRBV5-1 to TRBJ2-7; TRBD2 agrees at 7 bases. The CDR3 is 14 residues long. Germline loops: CDR1 SGHRS, CDR2 YFSETQ. V lost 5 bases to trimming and J lost 2 bases; unmatched junction nucleotides: 7. CDR3 nucleotides: TGCGCCAGCAGACGCAGCGGGGATACCTACGAGCAGTACTTC. Translated, it gives CASRRSGDTYEQYF.

The J gene is TRBJ2-1, the V gene TRBV9; D is undetermined. V was trimmed by 4 bases and J by 0 bases, leaving 11 bases between them. Germline CDR1 and CDR2: SGDLS and YYNGEE. This CDR3 is built from 15 residues. The CDR3, as DNA: TGTGCCAGCAGCCCGACTCCGAGCTCCTACAATGAGCAGTTCTTC. This sequence encodes CASSPTPSSYNEQFF.

V usage is TRBV9 and J usage is TRBJ1-2, with TRBD1 matching over 10 bases. V was clipped by 3 bases and J by 2 bases; unmatched bases: 4. The CDR3 spans 15 residues. Germline CDR1 and CDR2: SGDLS and YYNGEE. The CDR3 DNA is TGTGCCAGCAGCGCCTCGACAGGGGGCAACTATGGCTACACCTTC. This sequence encodes CASSASTGGNYGYTF.